This TCR beta chain was recovered during a study of blood T cell repertoires in COVID-19. In the study's own analysis: The authors estimated nucleated cell counts from reference gene primer amplification. The method was immunoSEQ multiplex PCR; TCRdb's version includes in-frame clones alone and lacks a portion of them. The V and J calls and clone size come from that table; D and trimming were worked out from the DNA. The data contain roughly 200,000 clones, around 88% of them singletons. Within 2 weeks of study entry, exposed participants had contacted a PCR-confirmed or clinician-diagnosed COVID-19 case. J gave up 6 bases and V 7 bases, and 6 bases lay outside the gene matches. CDR1 and CDR2 from the germline V gene are ENHRY and SYGVKD. The CDR3 consists of 15 residues.

Sequencing used PBMCs or T cells enriched from blood (not recorded which). This TCR was recovered from a woman aged 25 to 45 who had been exposed to COVID-19. The chain uses TRBV10-3 and TRBJ2-1, with 13 positions matching TRBD2. In DNA, the CDR3 is TGTGCCATCAACCAAGGGACTAGCGGGGTCAATGAGCAGTTCTTC. Protein: CAINQGTSGVNEQFF.